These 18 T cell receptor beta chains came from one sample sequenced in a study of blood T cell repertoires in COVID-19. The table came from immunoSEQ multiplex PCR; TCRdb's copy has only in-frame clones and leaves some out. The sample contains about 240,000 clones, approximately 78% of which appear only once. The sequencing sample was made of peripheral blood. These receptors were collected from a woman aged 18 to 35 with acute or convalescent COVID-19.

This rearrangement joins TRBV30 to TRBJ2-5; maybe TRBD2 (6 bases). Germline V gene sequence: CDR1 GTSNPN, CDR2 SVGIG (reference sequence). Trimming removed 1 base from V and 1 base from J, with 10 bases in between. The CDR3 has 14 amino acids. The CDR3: CAWSGGGAQETQYF. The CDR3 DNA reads TGTGCCTGGAGTGGGGGCGGGGCCCAAGAGACCCAGTACTTC.

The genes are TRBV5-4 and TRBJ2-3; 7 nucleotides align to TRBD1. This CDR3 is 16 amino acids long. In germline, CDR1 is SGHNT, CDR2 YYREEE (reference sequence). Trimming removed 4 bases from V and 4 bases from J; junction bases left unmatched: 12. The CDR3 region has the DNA TGTGCCAGCAGCGAAAGCTCACAGGGGCGGGCAGATACGCAGTATTTT. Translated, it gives CASSESSQGRADTQYF.

The CDR3 reads CASSLVGQGFSSTEAFF. The CDR3 nucleotides are TGCGCCAGCAGCTTAGTAGGACAGGGCTTTTCGAGCACTGAAGCTTTCTTT. The chain uses TRBV5-1 and TRBJ1-1; 8 bases line up with TRBD1. This CDR3 comprises 17 residues. V lost 2 bases, J lost 4 bases, and 13 bases stayed unmatched. Germline V gene sequence: CDR1 SGHRS, CDR2 YFSETQ.

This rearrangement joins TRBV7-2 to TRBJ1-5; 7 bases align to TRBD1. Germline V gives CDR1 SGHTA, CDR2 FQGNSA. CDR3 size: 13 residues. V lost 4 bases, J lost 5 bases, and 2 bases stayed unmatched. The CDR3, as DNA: TGTGCCAGCAGCTCCACAGGGGATCAGCCCCAGCATTTT. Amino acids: CASSSTGDQPQHF.

The CDR3 nucleotides read TGTGCCATCAGGAAGGACAGGGATAATCAGCCCCAGCATTTT. Translating gives CAIRKDRDNQPQHF. J is TRBJ1-5 and V is TRBV10-3, with TRBD1 identical over 8 bases. V dropped 6 bases and J dropped 4; count of bases not matched to a gene: 5. Germline V gene data show CDR1 as ENHRY and CDR2 as SYGVKD. This CDR3 is 14 amino acids long.

CDR3 sequence reads: CASSIDQKSNTEAFF. The CDR3 DNA is TGTGCCAGTAGTATTGATCAGAAATCGAACACTGAAGCTTTCTTT. The chain joins TRBV19 to TRBJ1-1; D not certain. Trimming took 3 bases from V and 1 from J, leaving 12 bases between them. The CDR3 runs to 15 residues. The germline V gene has CDR1 LNHDA and CDR2 SQIVND (reference sequence).

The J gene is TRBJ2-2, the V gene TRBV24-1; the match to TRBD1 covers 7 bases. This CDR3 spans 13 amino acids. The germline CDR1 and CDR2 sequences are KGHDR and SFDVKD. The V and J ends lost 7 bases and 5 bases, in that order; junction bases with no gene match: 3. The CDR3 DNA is TGTGCCACCAGACCACAGGGGACCGGGGAGCTGTTTTTT. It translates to CATRPQGTGELFF.

The CDR3 DNA is TGCGCCAGCAGCTTAACAGGGGGCGGGGAGACCCAGTACTTC. Translated, it gives CASSLTGGGETQYF. The chain is built from TRBV5-1 and TRBJ2-5; 9 bases map to TRBD1. CDR1 and CDR2 from the germline V gene are SGHRS and YFSETQ. The length of the CDR3 is 14 residues. The trim removed 2 bases at V and 5 bases at J, leaving 4 bases unmatched.

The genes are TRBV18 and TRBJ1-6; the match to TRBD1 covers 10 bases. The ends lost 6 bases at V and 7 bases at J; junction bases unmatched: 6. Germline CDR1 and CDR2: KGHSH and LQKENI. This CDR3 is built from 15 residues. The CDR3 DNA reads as TGTGCCAGCTCCCTCAGACAGGGGGCCAATTCACCCCTCCACTTT. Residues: CASSLRQGANSPLHF.

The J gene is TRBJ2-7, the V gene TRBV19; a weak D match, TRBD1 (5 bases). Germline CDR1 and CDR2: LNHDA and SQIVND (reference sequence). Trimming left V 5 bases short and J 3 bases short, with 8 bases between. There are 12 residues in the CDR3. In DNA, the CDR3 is TGTGCCAGTAGTGCCGACAGCTACGAGCAGTACTTC. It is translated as CASSADSYEQYF.

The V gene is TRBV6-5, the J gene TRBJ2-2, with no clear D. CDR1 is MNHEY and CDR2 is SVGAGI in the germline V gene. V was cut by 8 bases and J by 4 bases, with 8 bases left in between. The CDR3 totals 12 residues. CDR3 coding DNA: TGTGCCAGCTTGGCCTTCACCGGGGAGCTGTTTTTT. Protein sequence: CASLAFTGELFF.

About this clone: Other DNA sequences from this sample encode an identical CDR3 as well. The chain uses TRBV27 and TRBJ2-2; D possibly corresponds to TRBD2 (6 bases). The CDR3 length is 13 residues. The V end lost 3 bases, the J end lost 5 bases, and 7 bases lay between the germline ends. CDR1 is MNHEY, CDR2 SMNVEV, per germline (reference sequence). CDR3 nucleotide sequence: TGTGCCAGCAGTTTGGGAGGTACCGGGGAGCTGTTTTTT. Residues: CASSLGGTGELFF.

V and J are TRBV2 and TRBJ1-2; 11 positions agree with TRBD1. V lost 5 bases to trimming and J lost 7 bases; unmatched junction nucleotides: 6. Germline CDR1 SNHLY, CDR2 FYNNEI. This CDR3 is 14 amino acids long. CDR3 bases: TGTGCCAGCAGTATTGGACAGGGGGCGCGTGGCTACACCTTC. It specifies CASSIGQGARGYTF.

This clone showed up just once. CDR3 loop: CASSSSYYSGNTIYF. CDR3 coding DNA: TGTGCCAGTAGTAGCAGTTATTACTCTGGAAACACCATATATTTT. The chain employs TRBV19 and TRBJ1-3; D gene ambiguous. The CDR3 contains 15 residues. Per the germline V gene, CDR1 is LNHDA and CDR2 is SQIVND (reference sequence). Trimming cost V 4 bases and J 0 bases, with 10 bases left between them.

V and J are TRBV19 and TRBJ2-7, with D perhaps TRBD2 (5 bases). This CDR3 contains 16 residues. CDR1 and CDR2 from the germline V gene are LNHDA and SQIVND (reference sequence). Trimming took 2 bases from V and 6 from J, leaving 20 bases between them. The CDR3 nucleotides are TGTGCCAGTAGTATAAGCGGTGGATCCTACTTTTTCGAGCAGTACTTC. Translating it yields CASSISGGSYFFEQYF. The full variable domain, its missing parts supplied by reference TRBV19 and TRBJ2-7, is DGGITQSPKYLFRKEGQNVTLSCEQNLNHDAMYWYRQDPGQGLRLIYYSQIVNDFQKGDIAEGYSVSREKKESFPLTVTSAQKNPTAFYLCASSISGGSYFFEQYFGPGTRLTVT.

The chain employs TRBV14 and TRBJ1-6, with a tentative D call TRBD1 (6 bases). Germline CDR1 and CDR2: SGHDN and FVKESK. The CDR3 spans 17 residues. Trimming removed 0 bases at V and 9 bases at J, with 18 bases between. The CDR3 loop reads CASSQDPGAGVSSPLHF. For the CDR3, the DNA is TGTGCCAGCAGCCAAGATCCAGGGGCAGGGGTTAGTTCACCCCTCCACTTT.

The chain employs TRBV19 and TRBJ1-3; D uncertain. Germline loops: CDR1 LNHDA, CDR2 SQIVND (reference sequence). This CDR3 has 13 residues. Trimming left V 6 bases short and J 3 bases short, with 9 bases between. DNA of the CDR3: TGTGCCAGTAGCTCTGCGCGTGGAAACACCATATATTTT. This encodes CASSSARGNTIYF.

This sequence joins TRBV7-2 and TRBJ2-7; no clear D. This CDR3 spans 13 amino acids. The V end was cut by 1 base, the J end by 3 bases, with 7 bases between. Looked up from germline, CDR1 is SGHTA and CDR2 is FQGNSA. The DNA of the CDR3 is TGTGCCAGCAGCTTAGTACTGAGCTACGAGCAGTACTTC. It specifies CASSLVLSYEQYF.